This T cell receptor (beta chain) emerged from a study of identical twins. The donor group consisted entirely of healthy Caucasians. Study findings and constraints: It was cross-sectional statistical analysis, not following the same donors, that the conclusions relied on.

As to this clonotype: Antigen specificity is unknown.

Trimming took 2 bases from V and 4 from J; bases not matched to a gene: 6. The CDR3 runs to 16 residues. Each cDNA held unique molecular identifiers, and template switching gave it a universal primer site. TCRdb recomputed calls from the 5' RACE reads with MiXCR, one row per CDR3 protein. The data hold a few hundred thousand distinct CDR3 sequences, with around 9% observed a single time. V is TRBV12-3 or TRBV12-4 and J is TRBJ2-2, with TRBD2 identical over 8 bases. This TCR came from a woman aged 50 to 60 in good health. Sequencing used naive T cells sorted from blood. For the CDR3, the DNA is TGTGCCAGCAGTTTAACGGGAGGGCCGTTCACCGGGGAGCTGTTTTTT. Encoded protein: CASSLTGGPFTGELFF.